What follows is one T cell receptor beta chain and its context. What it recognizes is unknown. This specimen includes other DNA sequences encoding the same CDR3. The sample comes from a study of shared clonotypes between healthy human individuals. Study-wide context: Donors, aged 18 to 49, were a couple of women and a few men.

J gave up 4 bases and V 4 bases, and 5 bases lay outside the gene matches. The germline V gene encodes CDR1 SEHNR and CDR2 FQNEAQ (reference sequence). CDR3 length: 14 residues. Original processing methods: Filtering was not the same, since immunoSEQ gave junction-only sequences without quality scores. Assay used: immunoSEQ multiplex PCR; TCRdb lists only in-frame clones, some missing. V and J calls and clone size are as listed in that table; D and trimming were resolved from the DNA. The sample records 950,000 to 1,200,000 clones, approximately 80% being singletons. Study-level points and caveats: Naive subsets usually exceeded memory subsets in estimated richness.

The chain is built from TRBV7-9 and TRBJ1-1; TRBD1 aligns across 8 bases. The sample consisted of memory CD4+ T cells from PBMCs. Regarding subset: CD45RA-negative fraction. This TCR was recovered from a man between 18 and 35 years old in good health. Some clones in this sample may be carry-over from other donors' samples. The CDR3 DNA is TGTGCCAGCAGCTCACAGGGGGGTGGCACTGAAGCTTTCTTT. Its translation is CASSSQGGGTEAFF.